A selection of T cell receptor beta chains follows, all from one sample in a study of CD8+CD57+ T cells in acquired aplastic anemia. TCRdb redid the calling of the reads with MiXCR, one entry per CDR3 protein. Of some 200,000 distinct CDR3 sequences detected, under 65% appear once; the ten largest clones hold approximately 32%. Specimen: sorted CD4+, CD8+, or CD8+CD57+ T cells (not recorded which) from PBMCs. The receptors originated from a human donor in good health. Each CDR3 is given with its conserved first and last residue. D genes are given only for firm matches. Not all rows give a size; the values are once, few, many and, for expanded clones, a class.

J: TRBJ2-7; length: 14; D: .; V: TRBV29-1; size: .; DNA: TGCAGCGTTGTACTCGTATCGGGGAGCTACGAGCGGTACTTC; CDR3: CSVVLVSGSYERYF
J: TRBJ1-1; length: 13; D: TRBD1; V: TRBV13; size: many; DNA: TGTGCCAGCAGCCACCGGGACAGGGCTGAAGCTTTCTTT; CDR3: CASSHRDRAEAFF
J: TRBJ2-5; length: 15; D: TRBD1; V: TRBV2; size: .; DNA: TGTGTCAGCAGCAGAACAGGGGTGGAAGGTGAGACCCAGTACTTC; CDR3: CVSSRTGVEGETQYF
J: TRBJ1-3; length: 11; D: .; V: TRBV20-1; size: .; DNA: TGCAGTGCTACATCGGAAACGACCATATATTTT; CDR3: CSATSETTIYF
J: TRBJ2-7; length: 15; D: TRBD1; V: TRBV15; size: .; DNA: TGTGCCACCAGCAGATACGGGACAGGGCTGAACGAGCAGTACTTC; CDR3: CATSRYGTGLNEQYF
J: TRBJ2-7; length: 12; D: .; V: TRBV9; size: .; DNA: TGTGCCAGCAGCGTTAGGGGTGGCGAGCAGTACTTC; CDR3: CASSVRGGEQYF
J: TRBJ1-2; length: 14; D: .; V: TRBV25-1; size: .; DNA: TGTGCCAGCAGTGAGCACCGGGAGGGGTACGGCTACACCTTC; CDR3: CASSEHREGYGYTF
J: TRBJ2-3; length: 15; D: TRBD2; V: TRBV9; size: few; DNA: TGTGCCAGCAGCCCCCCCGGGACTAGCGTGGATACGCAGTATTTT; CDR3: CASSPPGTSVDTQYF
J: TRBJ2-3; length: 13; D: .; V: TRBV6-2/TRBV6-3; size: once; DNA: TGTGCCAGCAGACCCTGGAAGACAGATACGCAGTATTTT; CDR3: CASRPWKTDTQYF
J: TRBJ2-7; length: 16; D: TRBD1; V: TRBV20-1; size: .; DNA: TGCAGTGCGCGGACAGGGGACAGGGAGAGCTACTACGAGCAGTACTTC; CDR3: CSARTGDRESYYEQYF
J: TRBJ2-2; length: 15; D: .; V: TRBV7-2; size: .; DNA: TGTGCCAGCAGCTTGGCCGGGACACAAGGCGGGGAGCTGTTTTTT; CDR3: CASSLAGTQGGELFF